This T cell receptor beta chain was observed in a study of Graves' ophthalmopathy and Graves' hyperthyroidism. On the study more broadly: Stable hyperthyroidism meant no progression to ophthalmopathy within 18 months of follow-up.

Per germline, CDR1 DFQATT and CDR2 SNEGSKA (reference sequence). The CDR3 covers 17 residues. V trimming: 0 bases; J trimming: 0 bases; junction bases outside the gene matches: 10. Scientists amplified the TCR beta CDR3 regions from RNA transcripts. After a first-round RT-PCR with HTBI primers, a second-round multiplex PCR was run. TCRdb reprocessed the multiplex PCR reads via MiXCR and lists one record per CDR3 protein. There are around 1,200,000 distinct CDR3 sequences in the sample; less than 45% occur only once, and over 8.5% lies in the top ten. Each hyperthyroidism patient was newly diagnosed, with under 2 months' duration, and aged 18 to 65. Overall study findings and caveats: Detection in blood was also observed for most expanded thyroid clonotypes above 0.001 frequency.

This clonotype was counted only a few times. The antigen remains undetermined. V usage is TRBV20-1 and J usage is TRBJ2-5; 7 nucleotides line up with TRBD1. The receptor was derived from an adult man with Graves' hyperthyroidism. The sample consisted of peripheral blood or thyroid tissue (not recorded which). In nucleotides, the CDR3 is TGCAGTGCTAGAGATTCCAGACAGGGCACGTACCAAGAGACCCAGTACTTC. Translation gives CSARDSRQGTYQETQYF.